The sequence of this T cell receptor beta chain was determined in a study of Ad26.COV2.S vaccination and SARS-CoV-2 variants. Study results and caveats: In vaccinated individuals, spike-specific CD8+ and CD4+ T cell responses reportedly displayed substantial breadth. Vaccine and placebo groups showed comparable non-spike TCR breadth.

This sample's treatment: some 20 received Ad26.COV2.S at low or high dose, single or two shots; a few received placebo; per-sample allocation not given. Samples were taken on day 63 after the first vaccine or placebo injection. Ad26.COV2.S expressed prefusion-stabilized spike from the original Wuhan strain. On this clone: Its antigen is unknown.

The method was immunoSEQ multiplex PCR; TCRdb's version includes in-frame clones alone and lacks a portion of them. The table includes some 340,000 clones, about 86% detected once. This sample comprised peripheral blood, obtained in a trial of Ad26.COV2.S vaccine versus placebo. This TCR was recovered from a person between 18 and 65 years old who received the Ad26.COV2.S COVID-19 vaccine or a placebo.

This chain's CDR3 is CASSLGLGGDTDTQYF. For the CDR3, the DNA is TGCGCCAGCAGCTTGGGGCTAGGGGGTGACACAGATACGCAGTATTTT. This chain links TRBV5-1 with TRBJ2-3, with D possibly being TRBD1 (6 bases). V gave up 0 bases and J gave up 2 bases, with 13 bases separating them. The CDR3 totals 16 residues. Germline CDR1 and CDR2: SGHRS and YFSETQ.